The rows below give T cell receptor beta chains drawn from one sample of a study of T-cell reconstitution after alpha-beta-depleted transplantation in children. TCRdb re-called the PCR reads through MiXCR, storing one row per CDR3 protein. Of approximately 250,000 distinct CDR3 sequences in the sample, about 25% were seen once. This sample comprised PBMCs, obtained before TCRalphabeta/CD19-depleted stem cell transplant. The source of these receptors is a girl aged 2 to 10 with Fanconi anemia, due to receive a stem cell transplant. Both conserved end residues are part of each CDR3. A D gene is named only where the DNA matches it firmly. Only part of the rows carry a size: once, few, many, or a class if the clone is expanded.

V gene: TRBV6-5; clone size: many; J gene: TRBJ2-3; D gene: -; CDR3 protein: CASSYSRLLPTDTQYF; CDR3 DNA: TGTGCCAGCAGTTACTCGAGACTCCTCCCCACAGATACGCAGTATTTT
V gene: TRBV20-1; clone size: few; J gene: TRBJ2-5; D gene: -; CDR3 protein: CSVWRGDTQETQYF; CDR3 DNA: TGCAGTGTATGGCGCGGGGACACTCAAGAGACCCAGTACTTC
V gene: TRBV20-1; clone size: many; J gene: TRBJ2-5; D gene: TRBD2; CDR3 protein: CSASQAGGRLETQYF; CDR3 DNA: TGCAGTGCTAGCCAAGCCGGGGGGAGGTTAGAGACCCAGTACTTC
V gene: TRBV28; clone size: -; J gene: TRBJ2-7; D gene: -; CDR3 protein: CASSLGIPYEQYF; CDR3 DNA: TGTGCCAGCAGTTTAGGAATACCCTACGAGCAGTACTTC
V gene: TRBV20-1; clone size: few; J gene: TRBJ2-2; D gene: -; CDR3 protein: CSATLTVSGELFF; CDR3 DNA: TGCAGTGCTACACTGACTGTCTCCGGGGAGCTGTTTTTT
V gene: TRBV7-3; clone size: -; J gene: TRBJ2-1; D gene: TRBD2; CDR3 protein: CASSLRGLAGGPVSNNEQFF; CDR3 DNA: TGTGCCAGCAGCCTTCGTGGACTAGCGGGGGGGCCAGTGTCGAACAATGAGCAGTTCTTC
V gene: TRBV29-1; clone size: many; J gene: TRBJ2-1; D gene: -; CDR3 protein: CSVYGYKLEGHEQFF; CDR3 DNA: TGCAGCGTATATGGTTACAAATTGGAGGGCCATGAGCAGTTCTTC
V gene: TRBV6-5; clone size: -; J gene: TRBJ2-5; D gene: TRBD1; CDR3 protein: CASSYGTGETQYF; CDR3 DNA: TGTGCCAGCAGTTATGGGACAGGGGAGACCCAGTACTTC
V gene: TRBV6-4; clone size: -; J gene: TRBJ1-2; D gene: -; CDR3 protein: CASSARQGGRYYGYTF; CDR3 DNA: TGTGCCAGCAGTGCGCGCCAGGGAGGGAGATACTATGGCTACACCTTC
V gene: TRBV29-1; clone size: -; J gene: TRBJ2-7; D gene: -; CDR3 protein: CSVGLNSYEQYF; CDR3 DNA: TGCAGCGTTGGACTAAACTCCTACGAGCAGTACTTC
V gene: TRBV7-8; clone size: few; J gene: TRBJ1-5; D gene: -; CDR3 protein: CASSLLWRSDQPQHF; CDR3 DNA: TGTGCCAGCAGCTTATTGTGGCGGAGCGATCAGCCCCAGCATTTT
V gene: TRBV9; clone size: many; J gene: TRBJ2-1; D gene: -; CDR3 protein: CASSVAGTISSPYNEQFF; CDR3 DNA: TGTGCCAGCAGCGTAGCTGGGACAATTAGCTCTCCATACAATGAGCAGTTCTTC
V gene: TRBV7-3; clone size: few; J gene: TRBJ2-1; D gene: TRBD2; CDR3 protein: CASSYGTSGDNEQFF; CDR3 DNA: TGTGCCAGCAGCTACGGGACTAGCGGGGACAATGAGCAGTTCTTC
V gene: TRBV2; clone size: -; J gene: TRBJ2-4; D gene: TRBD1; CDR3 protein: CASSEWQGDNIQYF; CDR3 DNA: TGTGCCAGCAGTGAGTGGCAGGGGGATAACATTCAGTACTTC
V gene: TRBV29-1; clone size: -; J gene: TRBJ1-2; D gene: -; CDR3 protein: CRVKGYTF; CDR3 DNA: TGCAGGGTTAAGGGCTACACCTTC
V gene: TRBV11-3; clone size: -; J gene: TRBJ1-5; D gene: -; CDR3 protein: CASSATGYQPQHF; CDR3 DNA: TGTGCCAGCAGCGCGACAGGCTATCAGCCCCAGCATTTT
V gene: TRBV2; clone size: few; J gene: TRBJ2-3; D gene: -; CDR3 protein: CASRVGTGTDTQYF; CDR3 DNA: TGTGCCAGCAGAGTGGGGACGGGCACAGATACGCAGTATTTT
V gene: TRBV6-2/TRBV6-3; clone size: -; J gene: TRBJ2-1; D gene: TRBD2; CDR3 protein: CASSSFRSGRSYNEQFF; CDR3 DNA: TGTGCCAGCAGTAGCTTCCGTAGCGGGAGGAGTTACAATGAGCAGTTCTTC
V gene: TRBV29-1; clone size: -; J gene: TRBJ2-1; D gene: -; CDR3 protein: CSVGGHPSRENEQFF; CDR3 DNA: TGCAGCGTTGGAGGCCACCCGTCTAGGGAGAACGAGCAGTTCTTC